Presented here are 31 T cell receptor beta chains from one specimen sequenced in a study. MiXCR, applied by TCRdb to the 5' RACE reads, yields one record per CDR3 protein. The sample lists approximately 40,000 distinct CDR3 sequences; about 30% were seen once. Sequenced sample: tumor-infiltrating memory CD4+ T cells sorted from the breast tumor. Noted subset: memory CD4+ T cells, CD4+CD45RO+CD25-. The receptor source for this set is a female donor with breast cancer.

Many counts were recorded for this clonotype. The CDR3 coding sequence is TGTGCCAGCAGCCCGGCCCGGGACGCTCTCCACTTT. Residues: CASSPARDALHF. The genes are TRBV7-2 and TRBJ1-6; the D gene is possibly TRBD1 (5 bases). With 5 bases removed from V and 16 bases from J, the gap between germline ends came to 15 bases. Germline CDR1 and CDR2: SGHTA and FQGNSA. The CDR3 loop spans 12 amino acids. Combining the CDR3 with reference TRBV7-2 and TRBJ1-6 gives the whole variable domain GAGVSQSPSNKVTEKGKDVELRCDPISGHTALYWYRQSLGQGLEFLIYFQGNSAPDKSGLPSDRFSAERTGGSVSTLTIQRTQQEDSAVYLCASSPARDALHFGNGTRLTVT.

The rearrangement uses TRBV11-3 and TRBJ2-3; no definite D call. Trimming took off 4 bases at V and 2 bases at J, with 13 bases between the two ends. CDR3 length equals 15 residues. CDR1 SGHNT and CDR2 YENEEA come from the germline V gene. CDR3 coding DNA: TGTGCCAGCAGCTCACGGACCAGTTTCACAGATACGCAGTATTTT. Translation: CASSSRTSFTDTQYF.

The J gene is TRBJ2-1, the V gene TRBV12-3 or TRBV12-4; D ambiguous. V lost 8 bases, J lost 9 bases, and 32 bases lay in between. The CDR3 sequence is 18 residues long. CDR3 sequence (DNA): TGTGCCAGCGACGTCAGAAGTAGGAGCCGGGCCCTACCGGGTGAGCAGTTCTTC. Translating gives CASDVRSRSRALPGEQFF.

The chain is built from TRBV10-1 and TRBJ2-3, with D unresolved. Trimming took off 6 bases at V and 0 bases at J, with 13 bases between the two ends. Germline V CDR1 and CDR2: WNHNN, SYGVQD (reference sequence). The CDR3 covers 15 residues. CDR3 nucleotide sequence: TGCGCCAGCAGCATCGGACGGGCTAGCACAGATACGCAGTATTTT. Residues: CASSIGRASTDTQYF.

This chain links TRBV5-1 with TRBJ2-1; D might be TRBD1 (5 bases). The CDR3 spans 14 residues. Trimming pared 0 bases from V and 7 bases from J, leaving 11 bases between. Germline assignment: CDR1 SGHRS and CDR2 YFSETQ. The CDR3 is CASSLVGAENEQFF. CDR3 nucleotide sequence: TGCGCCAGCAGCTTGGTAGGGGCAGAAAATGAGCAGTTCTTC.

The chain joins TRBV4-1 to TRBJ1-5; the match to TRBD1 covers 9 bases. Germline loops: CDR1 MGHRA, CDR2 YSYEKL. The CDR3 covers 13 residues. V lost 7 bases and J lost 4; bases outside the gene matches: 2. For the CDR3, the DNA is TGCGCCAGCATGGGGACAGGGAATCAGCCCCAGCATTTT. Translation: CASMGTGNQPQHF.

Concerning this clonotype: One end of the junction varies from germline; a read error may be responsible. The V and J genes are TRBV4-2 and TRBJ2-1; either TRBD1 or TRBD2 may supply D (5 bases each). CDR1 and CDR2 (germline): LGHNA, YNFKEQ. CDR3 length: 16 residues. DNA of the CDR3: TGTGCCAGCAGCCAAGATGAGGGGTTCCCTTACAATGGGCAGTTCTTC. It yields the protein CASSQDEGFPYNGQFF.

A few counts support this clonotype. The V gene is TRBV28, the J gene TRBJ2-7; 7 nucleotides line up with TRBD1. V lost 5 bases, J lost 4 bases, and 5 bases stayed unmatched. CDR3 length equals 13 residues. Germline V gene sequence: CDR1 MDHEN, CDR2 SYDVKM. In DNA, the CDR3 is TGTGCCAGCAGTATCGGGACAGCATACGAGCAGTACTTC. Its protein is CASSIGTAYEQYF.

This clonotype was found a few times. V is TRBV20-1 and J is TRBJ1-1, with TRBD1 identical over 9 bases. Germline V gene sequence: CDR1 DFQATT, CDR2 SNEGSKA (reference sequence). The CDR3 is 13 residues long. Germline trimming cut 5 bases from V and 1 base from J; bases unmatched to any gene: 2. This chain's CDR3 is CSAEDRGNTEAFF. As DNA, the CDR3 is TGCAGTGCTGAGGACAGGGGGAACACTGAAGCTTTCTTT.

On this clonotype itself: A much larger clone is a single base away; this may be a read error. This is likely a read error, given that the CDR3 carries no conserved phenylalanine or tryptophan at its end. The chain joins TRBV6-1 to TRBJ2-7; D not resolved. Germline V gene data show CDR1 as MNHNS and CDR2 as SASEGT. V shed 2 bases and J shed 6 bases, with 11 bases lying between them. The CDR3 sequence is 13 residues long. The CDR3 protein is CASSEFTLREQYS. The CDR3 DNA follows: TGTGCCAGCAGTGAATTTACGCTGCGCGAGCAGTACTCC.

This clonotype was counted a few times. CDR3 sequence (DNA): TGTGCCAGCAGTTACTCGGGGGGGTCCGGGGCTGAAGCTTTCTTT. As protein: CASSYSGGSGAEAFF. V gene TRBV6-5 combines with J gene TRBJ1-1; tentative D call: TRBD1 (5 bases). This CDR3 is 15 amino acids long. V was pared by 0 bases and J by 6 bases, with 14 bases between. The germline V gene encodes CDR1 MNHEY and CDR2 SVGAGI.

Only a few counts were recorded for this clonotype. The V gene is TRBV7-2, the J gene TRBJ1-5, with TRBD1 matching over 8 bases. Germline V gene data show CDR1 as SGHTA and CDR2 as FQGNSA. The CDR3 is 14 amino acids. The J segment lost 7 bases and the V segment lost 5 bases, leaving 7 bases of the junction unmatched. The CDR3 sequence is CASSRTTGEQPQHF. The CDR3 coding sequence is TGTGCCAGCAGCCGTACGACAGGGGAGCAGCCCCAGCATTTT.

This clonotype has a handful of counts. This rearrangement joins TRBV20-1 to TRBJ2-5; weak D call: TRBD1 (6 bases). The germline gives CDR1 DFQATT, CDR2 SNEGSKA (reference sequence). V was clipped by 8 bases and J by 4 bases, with 11 bases between them. CDR3 size: 11 residues. As DNA, the CDR3 is TGCAGTCCAGGGGTTTCAGAGACCCAGTACTTC. It specifies CSPGVSETQYF.

The gene calls are TRBV3-1 and TRBJ2-5; 13 positions agree with TRBD2. The trim removed 4 bases at V and 0 bases at J, leaving 8 bases unmatched. This CDR3 region has 18 residues. The V gene's germline CDR1 is LGHDT and CDR2 YNNKEL (reference sequence). This CDR3 is CASSPGLAGAWYQETQYF. CDR3 DNA: TGTGCCAGCAGCCCCGGACTAGCGGGGGCCTGGTACCAAGAGACCCAGTACTTC.

The CDR3 spells CATSRTRAPNTQYF. In DNA form, the CDR3 reads TGTGCCACCAGCAGAACCCGGGCCCCTAATACGCAGTATTTT. J is TRBJ2-3 and V is TRBV15; D ambiguous. V lost 2 bases and J lost 7, with 13 bases in between. The CDR3 runs 14 residues. Germline V gives CDR1 LNHNV, CDR2 YYDKDF (reference sequence).

This clonotype was recorded at least ten times. As DNA, the CDR3 is TGCAGTGCTAGACTAGCGGGGTACGAGCAGTACTTC. Its translation: CSARLAGYEQYF. The J gene is TRBJ2-7, the V gene TRBV20-1; 9 bases match TRBD2. Trimming cost V 2 bases and J 4 bases; bases outside gene matches: 0. The V gene's germline CDR1 is DFQATT and CDR2 SNEGSKA (reference sequence). The CDR3 spans 12 residues.

Comments on this clonotype: This CDR3 is missing its conserved last phenylalanine or tryptophan, likely due to a read error. This chain connects TRBV20-1 to TRBJ2-3; unclear D gene. CDR3 size: 12 residues. Trimming removed 3 bases from V and 10 bases from J, with 14 bases in between. In germline, CDR1 is DFQATT, CDR2 SNEGSKA (reference sequence). CDR3: CSASTPRYAQYV. CDR3 in DNA: TGCAGTGCTAGTACTCCCCGTTATGCGCAGTATGTT.

Only a few counts were recorded for this clonotype. The CDR3 sequence: CASRANRDGSYEQYF. CDR3 nucleotides: TGTGCCAGCAGAGCCAACCGGGACGGCTCCTACGAGCAGTACTTC. This sequence joins TRBV6-6 and TRBJ2-7; D is tentatively TRBD1 or TRBD2 (5 bases each). Germline-derived CDR1 and CDR2 are MNHNY and SVGAGI (reference sequence). The CDR3 consists of 15 residues. Trimming cost V 6 bases and J 0 bases, with 15 bases left between them.

This clonotype has only a few counts. The V gene is TRBV9, the J gene TRBJ2-3; 11 bases fit TRBD2. Trimming cost V 4 bases and J 2 bases; bases outside gene matches: 6. CDR1 SGDLS and CDR2 YYNGEE come from the germline V gene. This CDR3 is 16 amino acids long. The CDR3 loop is CASSPRLAGPTDTQYF. The CDR3 DNA is TGTGCCAGCAGCCCACGACTAGCGGGGCCCACAGATACGCAGTATTTT. The variable domain in full, with the rest retrieved from reference TRBV9 and TRBJ2-3, is DSGVTQTPKHLITATGQRVTLRCSPRSGDLSVYWYQQSLDQGLQFLIQYYNGEERAKGNILERFSAQQFPDLHSELNLSSLELGDSALYFCASSPRLAGPTDTQYFGPGTRLTVL.

This clonotype showed up just a few times. The rearrangement joins TRBV3-1 to TRBJ2-7, with TRBD1 identical over 9 bases. Germline V gives CDR1 LGHDT, CDR2 YNNKEL (reference sequence). The CDR3 totals 19 residues. V trimming: 2 bases; J trimming: 3 bases; junction bases outside the gene matches: 17. CDR3 residues: CASSQNKYRRDRVHYEQYF. The CDR3 nucleotides are TGTGCCAGCAGCCAAAACAAATACCGCCGGGACAGGGTCCACTACGAGCAGTACTTC.

V gene TRBV20-1 combines with J gene TRBJ2-7; the D gene is possibly TRBD1 (5 bases). CDR1 and CDR2 from the germline V gene are DFQATT and SNEGSKA (reference sequence). The V and J ends lost 1 base and 0 bases respectively, with 13 bases between them. This CDR3 comprises 15 residues. Here the CDR3 reads CSARGTPVSSYEQYF. CDR3 bases: TGCAGTGCTAGAGGGACACCTGTAAGCTCCTACGAGCAGTACTTC.

This chain uses TRBV9 with TRBJ1-3; no definite D call. There are 15 residues in the CDR3. Germline V gene lookup returns CDR1 SGDLS and CDR2 YYNGEE. V dropped 4 bases and J dropped 3 bases, with 14 bases sitting between them. The CDR3 is CASSPSQVVGNTIYF. The CDR3 nucleotides read TGTGCCAGCAGCCCCAGTCAGGTGGTTGGAAACACCATATATTTT. Variable domain in full (rest from reference TRBV9 and TRBJ1-3): DSGVTQTPKHLITATGQRVTLRCSPRSGDLSVYWYQQSLDQGLQFLIQYYNGEERAKGNILERFSAQQFPDLHSELNLSSLELGDSALYFCASSPSQVVGNTIYFGEGSWLTVV.

This clonotype was observed a handful of times. V is TRBV7-6 and J is TRBJ2-7, with D possibly called TRBD1 or TRBD2 (5 bases each). This CDR3 is built from 14 residues. Germline V gene data show CDR1 as SGHVS and CDR2 as FNYEAQ. V shed 6 bases and J shed 1 base, with 13 bases lying between them. The CDR3 loop is CASSYWDGSYEQYF. CDR3 DNA sequence: TGTGCCAGCAGTTACTGGGACGGGTCCTACGAGCAGTACTTC.

This clonotype has a handful of counts. The chain carries TRBV4-1 and TRBJ2-5, with 7 bases matching TRBD1. The CDR3 totals 14 residues. After removal of 5 bases from V and 6 bases from J, the junction contained 9 bases not matched to a gene. Germline-derived CDR1 and CDR2 are MGHRA and YSYEKL. The CDR3 DNA follows: TGCGCCAGCAGCGCCCCCACAGGGGCGAAGACCCAGTACTTC. Translated, it gives CASSAPTGAKTQYF.

This clonotype was counted only a few times. This chain joins TRBV28 and TRBJ2-7, with 11 bases aligning to TRBD1. The J segment lost 5 bases and the V segment lost 5 bases, leaving 5 bases of the junction unmatched. Germline loops: CDR1 MDHEN, CDR2 SYDVKM. CDR3 length: 14 residues. Here the CDR3 DNA reads TGTGCCAGCAGTACCCCGGGACAGGGGGACGAGCAGTACTTC. The encoded protein is CASSTPGQGDEQYF.

The V gene is TRBV9, the J gene TRBJ2-7, with TRBD2 identical over 8 bases. With 4 bases clipped from V and 6 bases from J, the junction kept 9 bases outside the gene matches. The V gene's germline CDR1 is SGDLS and CDR2 YYNGEE. This CDR3 has 14 residues. CDR3 sequence: CASSSFSGNGEQYF. DNA for the CDR3: TGTGCCAGCAGCTCCTTTAGCGGGAACGGCGAGCAGTACTTC.

This clonotype was detected only a few times. The chain couples TRBV27 to TRBJ1-2; 10 bases line up with TRBD1. Trimming cost V 6 bases and J 6 bases; bases outside gene matches: 7. Looked up from germline, CDR1 is MNHEY and CDR2 is SMNVEV (reference sequence). This CDR3 contains 14 residues. The CDR3 region is CASRAGTGVDGYTF. CDR3 sequence (DNA): TGTGCCAGCAGGGCCGGGACAGGGGTCGATGGCTACACCTTC.

V and J are TRBV28 and TRBJ2-7; 9 positions match TRBD1. V lost 4 bases to trimming and J lost 2 bases; unmatched junction nucleotides: 6. CDR1 and CDR2 (germline): MDHEN, SYDVKM. The CDR3 runs to 15 residues. In DNA form, the CDR3 reads TGTGCCAGCAGTTCCCCCGGGACAGGGACCTACGAGCAGTACTTC. Translating it yields CASSSPGTGTYEQYF.

A few counts support this clonotype. This chain joins TRBV27 and TRBJ2-7; perhaps D is TRBD1 or TRBD2 (5 bases each). The germline V gene encodes CDR1 MNHEY and CDR2 SMNVEV (reference sequence). The V gene lost 3 bases and the J gene lost 3 bases, with 18 bases spanning the gap. The CDR3 is made up of 16 amino acids. The CDR3 loop reads CASSFVGTPSYYEQYF. The CDR3 DNA is TGTGCCAGCAGTTTTGTGGGGACCCCATCATACTACGAGCAGTACTTC.

This chain links TRBV29-1 with TRBJ2-7, with D perhaps TRBD1 or TRBD2 (5 bases each). Trimming took off 5 bases at V and 0 bases at J, with 14 bases between the two ends. CDR1 is SQVTM and CDR2 is ANQGSEA in the germline V gene. This CDR3 has 14 amino acids. In DNA form, the CDR3 reads TGCAGCGTTCCATGGGACCGAGCCTCCTACGAGCAGTACTTC. Translating it yields CSVPWDRASYEQYF.

This clonotype was seen a few times. The V gene is TRBV6-5, the J gene TRBJ1-4; D uncertain. The germline gives CDR1 MNHEY, CDR2 SVGAGI. The CDR3 consists of 14 residues. Trimming removed 5 bases from V and 5 bases from J, with 12 bases in between. The CDR3 coding sequence is TGTGCCAGCAGTCCCAGCGGGGAAAATGAAAAACTGTTTTTT. It yields the protein CASSPSGENEKLFF.